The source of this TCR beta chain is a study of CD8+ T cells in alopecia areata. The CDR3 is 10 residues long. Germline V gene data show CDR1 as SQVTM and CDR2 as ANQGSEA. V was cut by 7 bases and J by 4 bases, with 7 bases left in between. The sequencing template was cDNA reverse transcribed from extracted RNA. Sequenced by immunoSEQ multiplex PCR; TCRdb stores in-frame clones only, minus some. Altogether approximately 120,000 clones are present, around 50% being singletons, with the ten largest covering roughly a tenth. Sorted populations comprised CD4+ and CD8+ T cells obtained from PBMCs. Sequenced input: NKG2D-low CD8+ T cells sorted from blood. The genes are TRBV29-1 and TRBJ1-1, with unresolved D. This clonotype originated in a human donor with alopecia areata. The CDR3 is CSAYGTEAFF. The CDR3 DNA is TGCAGCGCCTACGGCACTGAAGCTTTCTTT.